Following are 14 T cell receptor beta chains from one sample sequenced in a study of identical twins' blood T cells. Using its own MiXCR run on the 5' RACE reads, TCRdb lists one record per CDR3 protein. The repertoire holds around 1,300 distinct CDR3 sequences, roughly 70% seen once, with 7.5% to 9% in the top ten. Sequenced input: PBMCs. All receptors come from a woman between 18 and 55 years old in good health.

The chain recombines TRBV10-3 with TRBJ1-4, with D possibly TRBD1 on 5 matching bases. This CDR3 is built from 15 residues. Germline V gene lookup returns CDR1 ENHRY and CDR2 SYGVKD. V lost 4 bases and J lost 1, with 10 bases in between. CDR3: CAISAQRGTNEKLFF. The CDR3 DNA reads TGTGCCATCAGTGCCCAGAGGGGAACTAATGAAAAACTGTTTTTT.

The rearrangement uses TRBV4-1 and TRBJ1-1; D remains ambiguous. The germline V gene has CDR1 MGHRA and CDR2 YSYEKL. Trimming took 1 base from V and 0 from J, leaving 9 bases between them. The CDR3 is 15 residues long. In nucleotides, the CDR3 is TGCGCCAGCAGCCAAGGGGAGGCCATGAACACTGAAGCTTTCTTT. Protein: CASSQGEAMNTEAFF.

This clonotype was seen more than once but under ten times. This chain links TRBV6-5 with TRBJ1-1; D is unresolved. The V gene's germline CDR1 is MNHEY and CDR2 SVGAGI. Trimming stripped 6 bases from V and 1 base from J, with 12 bases between. The length of the CDR3 is 14 residues. CDR3 protein: CASRTPWGNTEAFF. The CDR3 bases are TGTGCCAGCAGAACCCCGTGGGGGAACACTGAAGCTTTCTTT.

This chain links TRBV10-3 with TRBJ2-7, with D perhaps given as TRBD1 or TRBD2 (5 bases each). CDR3 size: 12 residues. The V end lost 10 bases, the J end lost 3 bases, and 13 bases lay between the germline ends. Germline values: CDR1 ENHRY, CDR2 SYGVKD. This chain's CDR3 is CATAADSYEQYF. CDR3 in DNA: TGTGCCACAGCGGCAGACAGCTACGAGCAGTACTTC.

The gene calls are TRBV12-3 or TRBV12-4 and TRBJ2-7, with D maybe TRBD1 (6 bases). The ends were cut back, 6 bases at V and 0 bases at J, with 18 bases in the middle. The CDR3 sequence is 16 residues long. The CDR3 loop reads CASRGSDSDPSYEQYF. The DNA for the CDR3 is TGTGCCAGCAGAGGATCGGACAGCGACCCCTCCTACGAGCAGTACTTC.

This clonotype was seen a few times. V and J are TRBV4-1 and TRBJ1-3; D is undetermined. The CDR3 covers 21 residues. V lost 0 bases to trimming and J lost 8 bases, with 32 bases between them. Germline V lookup: CDR1 MGHRA, CDR2 YSYEKL. CDR3 DNA sequence: TGCGCCAGCAGCCAAGACCCAGAAGGTGATACTCTTTTGGTCTGGATGGACACCATATATTTT. This translates into CASSQDPEGDTLLVWMDTIYF.

This clonotype came up once. The V and J genes are TRBV14 and TRBJ1-1; D remains unclear. The CDR3 runs to 15 residues. In germline, CDR1 is SGHDN, CDR2 FVKESK. Trimming removed 0 bases from V and 0 bases from J, with 8 bases in between. The CDR3 nucleotides read TGTGCCAGCAGCCAAGAGAGAAAGATGAACACTGAAGCTTTCTTT. This translates into CASSQERKMNTEAFF.

This clonotype has more than one count but fewer than ten. This chain uses TRBV7-9 with TRBJ1-3, with D uncertain. V lost 7 bases and J 6 bases, leaving 13 bases between the germline ends. This CDR3 comprises 13 residues. Germline CDR1 is SEHNR and CDR2 is FQNEAQ (reference sequence). The CDR3 reads CASTISSENTIYF. In DNA form, the CDR3 reads TGTGCCAGCACCATATCTAGCGAAAACACCATATATTTT.

This clonotype qualifies as large. This chain connects TRBV6-4 to TRBJ1-1; D remains unclear. CDR3 length equals 13 residues. V lost 7 bases, J lost 6 bases, and 15 bases lay in between. Germline V gives CDR1 MRHNA, CDR2 SNTAGT. The CDR3 sequence: CASNNDPGAEAFF. CDR3 nucleotides: TGTGCCAGCAATAACGACCCCGGCGCTGAAGCTTTCTTT.

For this clonotype: The junction departs from the called germline gene at one end, perhaps through a read error. The chain links TRBV10-3 to TRBJ1-1, with unresolved D. Germline V gene lookup returns CDR1 ENHRY and CDR2 SYGVKD. CDR3 length equals 13 residues. The CDR3 loop reads CAISEDGYTEASF. CDR3 sequence (DNA): TGTGCCATCAGTGAGGACGGGTACACTGAAGCTTCCTTT.

The chain recombines TRBV6-2 or TRBV6-3 with TRBJ2-1, with 8 bases matching TRBD1. CDR1 and CDR2 from the germline V gene are MNHEY and SVGEGT. V was pared by 0 bases and J by 4 bases, with 2 bases of the junction left unmatched. The CDR3 is 15 amino acids. CDR3 nucleotide sequence: TGTGCCAGCAGTTACTCGGACAGGGCGTACAATGAGCAGTTCTTC. Its translation is CASSYSDRAYNEQFF.

For the CDR3, the DNA is TGTGCCAGCAGTTCGGACTCTGGGGCCAACGTCCTGACTTTC. Translated, it gives CASSSDSGANVLTF. The chain joins TRBV6-2 or TRBV6-3 to TRBJ2-6; unclear D gene. Trimming cost V 4 bases and J 0 bases, with 4 bases left between them. The CDR3 loop spans 14 amino acids. The germline V gene has CDR1 MNHEY and CDR2 SVGEGT.

This clonotype was seen only a few times. In nucleotides, the CDR3 is TGTGCCACCAGCAGAGATGGGGTGAACACTGAAGCTTTCTTT. It specifies CATSRDGVNTEAFF. The chain carries TRBV15 and TRBJ1-1, with D hard to call. In germline, CDR1 is LNHNV, CDR2 YYDKDF (reference sequence). V was trimmed by 0 bases and J by 0 bases, leaving 5 bases between them. The CDR3 covers 14 residues.

This clonotype was seen only a few times. This chain joins TRBV20-1 and TRBJ1-3, with no clear D. CDR1 DFQATT and CDR2 SNEGSKA come from the germline V gene (reference sequence). Trimming removed 0 bases at V and 0 bases at J, with 6 bases between. This CDR3 region has 14 residues. The CDR3 here is CSARDRNSGNTIYF. CDR3 bases: TGCAGTGCTAGAGACAGAAACTCTGGAAACACCATATATTTT.